The 11 T cell receptor beta chains reported below all come from one sample, sequenced in a study of HIV-infected children after antiretroviral therapy interruption. The treatment is: PENTA 11 planned treatment interruption arm or continuous ART arm. The TCR library was built from RNA with a 3' RACE protocol and unique molecular identifiers. TCRdb re-called the 3' RACE reads with MiXCR, one entry per CDR3 protein. Of about 89,000 distinct CDR3 sequences listed, about 6.9% are singletons. Material: CD45RA+ CD4+ T cells from PBMCs, pooled from several time points, obtained from a donor given antiretroviral therapy, either interrupted or continuous. Noted subset: naive CD4+ CD45RA+ CD45RO- T cells. All receptors derive from a pool of human donors with HIV.

This clonotype came up many times. The chain is built from TRBV30 and TRBJ2-2; D remains unclear. Germline loops: CDR1 GTSNPN, CDR2 SVGIG (reference sequence). Trimming stripped 4 bases from V and 0 bases from J, with 9 bases between. The CDR3 is made up of 14 amino acids. Here the CDR3 DNA reads TGTGCCTGGATGGTAACCCCGAACACCGGGGAGCTGTTTTTT. Its protein is CAWMVTPNTGELFF.

This clonotype was seen more than once but under ten times. V is TRBV5-1 and J is TRBJ2-2; D unclear. CDR3 length equals 13 residues. Germline lookup yields CDR1 SGHRS and CDR2 YFSETQ. V was pared by 0 bases and J by 7 bases, with 7 bases between. DNA of the CDR3: TGCGCCAGCAGCTTGGGGACCGACGGGGAGCTGTTTTTT. Protein: CASSLGTDGELFF.

This clonotype was counted many times. This chain links TRBV6-1 with TRBJ2-7; D gene unclear. This CDR3 region has 12 residues. The germline V and J ends were trimmed by 7 bases and 2 bases, with 9 bases remaining between them. Germline V gene data show CDR1 as MNHNS and CDR2 as SASEGT. CDR3 in amino acids: CASKRIPYEQYF. CDR3 DNA sequence: TGTGCCAGCAAGCGAATACCCTACGAGCAGTACTTC.

This clonotype occurred many times. DNA for the CDR3: TGTGCCAGCAACTCGGACAGTTCTGACTATGGCTACACCTTC. Its protein product is CASNSDSSDYGYTF. The J gene is TRBJ1-2, the V gene TRBV12-3 or TRBV12-4; the D gene is possibly TRBD1 (6 bases). The CDR3 covers 14 residues. V lost 7 bases to trimming and J lost 3 bases, with 15 bases between them.

This clonotype appeared many times. The chain carries TRBV4-2 and TRBJ2-7; unclear D gene. Trimming shortened V by 0 bases and J by 3 bases, and 9 bases separated the two germline ends. Germline V gives CDR1 LGHNA, CDR2 YNFKEQ. The CDR3 totals 14 residues. The CDR3 nucleotides are TGTGCCAGCAGCCAAGATTTGGCAGACTACGAGCAGTACTTC. Translated: CASSQDLADYEQYF.

This clonotype was recorded at least ten times. This chain links TRBV29-1 with TRBJ2-4, with no clear D. V lost 5 bases and J lost 1, with 9 bases in between. Per the germline V gene, CDR1 is SQVTM and CDR2 is ANQGSEA. The CDR3 has 13 residues. Written as DNA, the CDR3 is TGCAGCGTTTTGTGGGCGGCCAAAAACATTCAGTACTTC. Its translation: CSVLWAAKNIQYF.

The sample holds a few counts of this clonotype. In nucleotides, the CDR3 is TGTGCCAGCAGCCTACAGACAGGGGCTTCCGGGGAGCTGTTTTTT. It codes for CASSLQTGASGELFF. This sequence joins TRBV28 and TRBJ2-2; 8 positions agree with TRBD1. This CDR3 region has 15 residues. V was pared by 6 bases and J by 6 bases, with 9 bases of the junction left unmatched. CDR1 is MDHEN and CDR2 is SYDVKM in the germline V gene.

This clonotype was seen more than once but under ten times. The chain is built from TRBV12-3 or TRBV12-4 and TRBJ1-5; a weak D match, TRBD1 (6 bases). There are 13 residues in the CDR3. V was cut by 5 bases and J by 5 bases, with 10 bases left in between. In nucleotides, the CDR3 is TGTGCCAGCAGTCGACAGGTGGATCAGCCCCAGCATTTT. It yields the protein CASSRQVDQPQHF.

The V gene is TRBV29-1, the J gene TRBJ2-3; D tentatively fits TRBD1 or TRBD2 (5 bases each). The CDR3 extends over 15 amino acids. Germline lookup yields CDR1 SQVTM and CDR2 ANQGSEA. Trimming took 6 bases from V and 0 from J, leaving 16 bases between them. CDR3 loop: CSVATGGSSTDTQYF. The CDR3 nucleotides are TGCAGCGTCGCTACAGGAGGCTCTAGCACAGATACGCAGTATTTT.

This clonotype was observed many times. The chain carries TRBV28 and TRBJ2-7; 9 bases are shared with TRBD1. V dropped 6 bases and J dropped 3; count of bases not matched to a gene: 3. There are 13 residues in the CDR3. The germline V gene has CDR1 MDHEN and CDR2 SYDVKM. CDR3 loop: CASRRGQGYEQYF. The CDR3 nucleotides read TGTGCCAGCAGAAGGGGACAGGGCTACGAGCAGTACTTC.

This clonotype was detected many times. The chain joins TRBV6-1 to TRBJ1-2, with D maybe TRBD1 (5 bases). Trimming removed 1 base at V and 0 bases at J, with 9 bases between. Germline CDR1 is MNHNS and CDR2 is SASEGT. CDR3 length: 15 amino acids. In DNA, the CDR3 is TGTGCCAGCAGTGAAGGCAGGGTCGCTAACTATGGCTACACCTTC. This codes for CASSEGRVANYGYTF.